These 23 T cell receptor beta chains were sequenced from one sample in a study of shared clonotypes between healthy human individuals. Libraries were prepared by immunoSEQ multiplex PCR; TCRdb keeps only in-frame clonotypes and omits some of them. The data contain about 340,000 clones, around 67% of them singletons. Material for sequencing was memory CD4+ T cells sorted from blood. The subset here: CD45RA-negative fraction. The receptor source for this set is a man under 40 in good health.

V usage is TRBV27 and J usage is TRBJ2-1, with 9 bases aligning to TRBD2. Germline assignment: CDR1 MNHEY and CDR2 SMNVEV (reference sequence). The CDR3 has 17 residues. V was clipped by 4 bases and J by 4 bases; unmatched bases: 11. Here the CDR3 DNA reads TGTGCCAGCAGTTCCTCCCTTAGCGGGAGCTGGTACAATGAGCAGTTCTTC. Its protein is CASSSSLSGSWYNEQFF.

The chain uses TRBV5-1 and TRBJ2-1, with TRBD1 matching over 7 bases. CDR3 length equals 14 residues. Germline values: CDR1 SGHRS, CDR2 YFSETQ. With 0 bases clipped from V and 5 bases from J, the junction kept 2 bases outside the gene matches. The DNA of the CDR3 is TGCGCCAGCAGCTTGGCCGGACAGGACAATGAGCAGTTCTTC. It translates to CASSLAGQDNEQFF.

The chain carries TRBV19 and TRBJ2-3, with 7 bases identical to TRBD1. CDR3 length: 14 residues. Germline assignment: CDR1 LNHDA and CDR2 SQIVND (reference sequence). The trim removed 3 bases at V and 5 bases at J, leaving 5 bases unmatched. The CDR3 DNA reads as TGTGCCAGTAGTATTGACAGGGCTAGAGATACGCAGTATTTT. Translating gives CASSIDRARDTQYF.

The genes are TRBV14 and TRBJ1-2; no definite D call. Trimming pared 1 base from V and 2 bases from J, leaving 14 bases between. The CDR3 contains 16 residues. Germline V gene lookup returns CDR1 SGHDN and CDR2 FVKESK. This CDR3 reads CASSQVRGRINYGYTF. As DNA, the CDR3 is TGTGCCAGCAGCCAAGTTCGTGGCAGGATCAACTATGGCTACACCTTC. Using reference TRBV14 and TRBJ1-2 for the parts outside the CDR3, the full variable domain is EAGVTQFPSHSVIEKGQTVTLRCDPISGHDNLYWYRRVMGKEIKFLLHFVKESKQDESGMPNNRFLAERTGGTYSTLKVQPAELEDSGVYFCASSQVRGRINYGYTFGSGTRLTVV.

The chain combines TRBV7-2 with TRBJ2-7; TRBD2 aligns across 12 bases. The CDR3 is made up of 14 amino acids. V shed 6 bases and J 6 bases; nucleotides not matched to a gene: 6. Germline CDR1 SGHTA, CDR2 FQGNSA. The CDR3 here is CASRASGRAPEQYF. Here the CDR3 DNA reads TGTGCCAGCAGGGCTAGCGGGAGGGCCCCCGAGCAGTACTTC. Filled out from reference TRBV7-2 and TRBJ2-7, the complete variable domain reads GAGVSQSPSNKVTEKGKDVELRCDPISGHTALYWYRQSLGQGLEFLIYFQGNSAPDKSGLPSDRFSAERTGGSVSTLTIQRTQQEDSAVYLCASRASGRAPEQYFGPGTRLTVT.

The DNA of the CDR3 is TGTGCCACAGTGGAGGGGGGGAGGTACACAGATACGCAGTATTTT. Translated: CATVEGGRYTDTQYF. This sequence joins TRBV5-6 and TRBJ2-3, with D perhaps matching TRBD2 (7 bases). The CDR3 has 15 amino acids. In germline, CDR1 is SGHDT, CDR2 YYEEEE. V was pared by 9 bases and J by 2 bases, with 19 bases between.

Note on this clone: A much larger clone differs from this one at a single base, so this may be a read error. The chain uses TRBV18 and TRBJ2-1; 8 nucleotides line up with TRBD2. The CDR3 extends over 17 amino acids. V gave up 6 bases and J gave up 3 bases; unmatched junction bases: 13. CDR1 KGHSH and CDR2 LQKENI come from the germline V gene. CDR3 coding DNA: TGTGCCAGCTCCGCCAGGTTAGCGGGGTCACACTACAATGAGCAGTTCTTC. Translated, it gives CASSARLAGSHYNEQFF.

The rearrangement links TRBV5-8 to TRBJ2-1, with 7 bases matching TRBD2. CDR1 and CDR2 (germline): SGHTS, YDEGEE. After removal of 6 bases from V and 10 bases from J, the junction contained 10 bases not matched to a gene. The CDR3 covers 13 residues. The CDR3 bases are TGTGCCAGCACCCTGTGGAGGGGAGGGGAGCAGTTCTTC. It translates to CASTLWRGGEQFF.

This chain links TRBV4-3 with TRBJ2-4, with D perhaps assigned TRBD1 or TRBD2 (5 bases each). This CDR3 contains 15 residues. Germline CDR1 reads LGHNA; CDR2 reads YSLEER. With 0 bases removed from V and 6 bases from J, the gap between germline ends came to 12 bases. CDR3 DNA sequence: TGCGCCAGCAGCCAAGATCTCGGGGCGTTAAACATTCAGTACTTC. Translating gives CASSQDLGALNIQYF.

The chain has TRBV5-1 and TRBJ2-1; tentatively, D is TRBD2 (5 bases). Per germline, CDR1 SGHRS and CDR2 YFSETQ. The CDR3 has 15 residues. V gave up 0 bases and J gave up 6 bases, with 13 bases separating them. CDR3 sequence (DNA): TGCGCCAGCAGCTTGGCGGCGGGCTCCCGCAATGAGCAGTTCTTC. It encodes CASSLAAGSRNEQFF.

The J gene is TRBJ2-7, the V gene TRBV28, with D uncertain. The CDR3 contains 13 residues. Trimming shortened V by 7 bases and J by 6 bases, and 16 bases separated the two germline ends. Germline CDR1 reads MDHEN; CDR2 reads SYDVKM. CDR3 amino acids: CASTSKGWGEQYF. In DNA, the CDR3 is TGTGCCAGCACCTCGAAAGGGTGGGGCGAGCAGTACTTC.

This clone showed up just a few times. This chain uses TRBV25-1 with TRBJ2-5; D not resolved. The CDR3 loop spans 11 amino acids. Germline lookup yields CDR1 MGHDK and CDR2 SYGVNS. V shed 5 bases and J shed 0 bases, with 1 base lying between them. The CDR3 bases are TGTGCCAGCAGTCACCAAGAGACCCAGTACTTC. Translation gives CASSHQETQYF.

The V call is TRBV19, the J call TRBJ1-1; no clear D gene. Germline V gives CDR1 LNHDA, CDR2 SQIVND (reference sequence). V was shortened by 1 base and J by 5 bases, with 8 bases between the two germline ends. This CDR3 is 13 amino acids long. CDR3 sequence reads: CASSIVLRTEAFF. In nucleotides, the CDR3 is TGTGCCAGTAGTATAGTGCTGCGAACTGAAGCTTTCTTT.

This clone has only a few counts. The chain carries TRBV28 and TRBJ2-7; D unclear. The CDR3 contains 14 residues. Looked up from germline, CDR1 is MDHEN and CDR2 is SYDVKM. V lost 6 bases and J 2 bases, leaving 14 bases between the germline ends. The CDR3 DNA is TGTGCCAGCAGGCCAACTGACCCCACCTACGAGCAGTACTTC. This encodes CASRPTDPTYEQYF.

About this clone: This CDR3 is also generated by other DNA sequences in the sample. The V and J genes are TRBV2 and TRBJ1-5; possibly TRBD1 for D (5 bases). The V gene lost 8 bases and the J gene lost 3 bases, with 14 bases spanning the gap. The CDR3 runs to 14 residues. The V gene's germline CDR1 is SNHLY and CDR2 FYNNEI. CDR3 sequence: CASRVGGTNQPQHF. CDR3 DNA: TGTGCCAGCCGGGTGGGAGGGACCAATCAGCCCCAGCATTTT.

This clone was recorded only once. This chain connects TRBV5-8 to TRBJ2-5, with D perhaps TRBD2 (5 bases). The germline gives CDR1 SGHTS, CDR2 YDEGEE. With 4 bases removed from V and 5 bases from J, the gap between germline ends came to 15 bases. CDR3 length: 14 amino acids. CDR3 in DNA: TGTGCCAGCAGCATCAGCCGGGGTTGGGAGACCCAGTACTTC. Protein: CASSISRGWETQYF. Together with reference TRBV5-8 and TRBJ2-5, the CDR3 gives the full variable domain: EAGVTQSPTHLIKTRGQQATLRCSPISGHTSVYWYQQALGLGLQFLLWYDEGEERNRGNFPPRFSGRQFPNYSSELNVNALELEDSALYLCASSISRGWETQYFGPGTRLLVL.

The chain is built from TRBV7-2 and TRBJ2-5; no clear D gene. The CDR3 covers 13 residues. Germline assignment: CDR1 SGHTA and CDR2 FQGNSA. Trimming cost V 5 bases and J 3 bases, with 10 bases left between them. Here the CDR3 reads CASSARRKETQYF. The DNA of the CDR3 is TGTGCCAGCAGCGCGCGGAGAAAAGAGACCCAGTACTTC.

The chain recombines TRBV7-6 with TRBJ2-1; TRBD2 matches at 13 bases. Unmatched junction bases numbered 14, after V lost 5 bases and J lost 10 bases. The CDR3 has 17 amino acids. The germline V gene encodes CDR1 SGHVS and CDR2 FNYEAQ. The CDR3 loop is CASSTKTGLAGASEQFF. The CDR3 nucleotides read TGTGCCAGCAGCACCAAGACTGGACTAGCGGGAGCTTCGGAGCAGTTCTTC.

The V and J genes are TRBV5-6 and TRBJ2-3, with 10 nucleotides matching TRBD2. The germline V gene has CDR1 SGHDT and CDR2 YYEEEE. The length of the CDR3 is 15 residues. The V gene end was trimmed by 0 bases and the J gene end by 6 bases; junction bases not matched to a gene: 4. CDR3 amino acids: CASSLASGSPDTQYF. The DNA of the CDR3 is TGTGCCAGCAGCTTGGCTAGCGGGAGCCCCGATACGCAGTATTTT.

This clone was seen ten or more times. The chain recombines TRBV2 with TRBJ2-1, with D perhaps matching TRBD1 or TRBD2 (5 bases each). The CDR3 is 13 amino acids. The V gene's germline CDR1 is SNHLY and CDR2 FYNNEI. With 9 bases removed from V and 0 bases from J, the gap between germline ends came to 9 bases. The CDR3 loop is CARGRISYNEQFF. DNA for the CDR3: TGTGCCAGGGGACGGATCTCCTACAATGAGCAGTTCTTC.

The V call is TRBV6-6, the J call TRBJ2-1; either TRBD1 or TRBD2 may fit D (5 bases each). Germline V gene lookup returns CDR1 MNHNY and CDR2 SVGAGI (reference sequence). V was clipped by 7 bases and J by 15 bases, with 19 bases between them. The CDR3 is 12 residues long. CDR3 loop: CASKGTAGSRFF. CDR3 sequence (DNA): TGTGCCAGCAAAGGGACGGCGGGCTCCCGGTTCTTC.

This clone was recorded a few times. The chain couples TRBV7-2 to TRBJ2-5; D is ambiguous. CDR1 is SGHTA, CDR2 FQGNSA, per germline. The CDR3 is 13 residues long. The ends were cut back, 2 bases at V and 2 bases at J, with 6 bases in the middle. The CDR3 loop reads CASSLRGQETQYF. DNA of the CDR3: TGTGCCAGCAGCTTAAGAGGACAAGAGACCCAGTACTTC.

The chain combines TRBV5-4 with TRBJ1-3; a possible D gene is TRBD1 (6 bases). Per the germline V gene, CDR1 is SGHNT and CDR2 is YYREEE (reference sequence). The V end was cut by 4 bases, the J end by 7 bases, with 15 bases between. The CDR3 extends over 14 amino acids. CDR3 protein: CASSTPDQGNTIYF. Written as DNA, the CDR3 is TGTGCCAGCAGCACCCCAGACCAGGGGAACACCATATATTTT.